A single sample gave rise to the 3 T cell receptor beta chains below, sequenced in a study of T cells after posttransplantation cyclophosphamide listed by TCRdb under 2016. The treatment or condition tag for this specimen amounts to: high-dose cyclophosphamide on days +3 and +4 as single-agent GVHD prophylaxis. Patients in the PTCy group got busulfan and fludarabine conditioning, a marrow graft from a related or unrelated donor, and cyclophosphamide on days +3 and +4. The library was made by the immunoSEQ multiplex PCR assay. TCRdb provides this immuneACCESS table in a form limited to in-frame rearrangements. Some clones are lacking; in checked studies, under half of them reflect an unresolved V gene, and why the rest are absent is not known. This sample gives about 22,000 clones in total; roughly nine tenths of them show up just once. The top ten clonotypes cover 12% of the sample. The sequencing here drew on PBMCs, taken after allogeneic stem cell transplant with posttransplant cyclophosphamide. The receptors were sampled from a female patient aged 30 to 40 who received an allogeneic stem cell transplant from an unrelated donor, was CMV-positive, and had no GVHD. Following a transplant, some T lymphocytes may have been derived from the graft donor.

The chain joins TRBV11-2 to TRBJ2-1; 8 positions agree with TRBD2. V lost 6 bases, J lost 9 bases, and 16 bases stayed unmatched. This CDR3 comprises 16 residues. Germline V gene sequence: CDR1 SGHAT, CDR2 FQNNGV. CDR3 in amino acids: CASSLGLTSGAGEQFF. CDR3 nucleotides: TGTGCCAGCAGTCTGGGTTTAACTAGCGGAGCCGGTGAGCAGTTCTTC.

V usage is TRBV27 and J usage is TRBJ2-2; 7 nucleotides line up with TRBD2. The CDR3 runs 15 residues. Germline-derived CDR1 and CDR2 are MNHEY and SMNVEV (reference sequence). Unmatched junction bases numbered 4, after V lost 1 base and J lost 5 bases. In nucleotides, the CDR3 is TGTGCCAGCAGTTTATATCTGGGGGGGACCGGGGAGCTGTTTTTT. This encodes CASSLYLGGTGELFF.

The rearrangement joins TRBV19 to TRBJ2-5, with 10 bases that match TRBD2. Per germline, CDR1 LNHDA and CDR2 SQIVND (reference sequence). The CDR3 sequence is 15 residues long. The ends lost 4 bases at V and 5 bases at J; junction bases unmatched: 7. CDR3 sequence: CASSTSGTSVETQYF. As DNA, the CDR3 is TGTGCCAGTAGTACCTCCGGGACTAGCGTGGAGACCCAGTACTTC.